What follows are 5 T cell receptor beta chains derived from one specimen sequenced in a study of neoadjuvant anti-PD-1 for oral cavity cancer. TCRdb's table, derived via immunoSEQ multiplex PCR, lists solely in-frame clones and lacks some. The sample consists of some 15,000 clones, more than 65% of them appearing once. The sequencing here drew on PBMCs, taken before nivolumab (anti-PD-1) treatment. These receptors were obtained from a person aged 40 to 85 with oral cavity squamous cell carcinoma.

CDR3 sequence (DNA): TGTGCCAGCAGCCCGCGACAGGGAGAGGCTTTCTTT. It translates to CASSPRQGEAFF. The V gene is TRBV5-4, the J gene TRBJ1-1; 7 bases align to TRBD1. Germline V gene sequence: CDR1 SGHNT, CDR2 YYREEE (reference sequence). With 4 bases clipped from V and 11 bases from J, the junction kept 8 bases outside the gene matches. The CDR3 has 12 residues. The variable domain in full, completed from reference TRBV5-4 and TRBJ1-1, reads ETGVTQSPTHLIKTRGQQVTLRCSSQSGHNTVSWYQQALGQGPQFIFQYYREEENGRGNFPPRFSGLQFPNYSSELNVNALELDDSALYLCASSPRQGEAFFGQGTRLTVV.

This chain links TRBV7-3 with TRBJ2-3; D unclear. Trimming left V 3 bases short and J 4 bases short, with 5 bases between. In germline, CDR1 is SGHTA, CDR2 FQGTGA. The CDR3 runs 12 residues. CDR3 sequence reads: CASSFGSDTQYF. The DNA for the CDR3 is TGTGCCAGCAGCTTCGGATCAGATACGCAGTATTTT.

This sequence joins TRBV4-1 and TRBJ1-6; D possibly corresponds to TRBD1 (5 bases). Deletions cut 1 base from V and 4 bases from J, with 14 bases between. This CDR3 spans 17 amino acids. Germline CDR1 and CDR2: MGHRA and YSYEKL. The CDR3 spells CASSQGKAREYNSPLHF. The CDR3 nucleotides read TGCGCCAGCAGCCAAGGGAAGGCCAGGGAGTATAATTCACCCCTCCACTTT.

The chain couples TRBV11-2 to TRBJ2-3, with a weak D call TRBD2 (6 bases). Germline V lookup: CDR1 SGHAT, CDR2 FQNNGV. V dropped 5 bases and J dropped 5 bases, with 17 bases sitting between them. The CDR3 sequence is 15 residues long. CDR3 nucleotides: TGTGCCAGCAGCCCGACTAGTAGATCTGGAGATACGCAGTATTTT. Protein product: CASSPTSRSGDTQYF.

This chain links TRBV7-2 with TRBJ2-4; D is unclear. The CDR3 has 17 residues. V was clipped by 5 bases and J by 0 bases, with 17 bases between them. CDR1 and CDR2 from the germline V gene are SGHTA and FQGNSA. CDR3 coding DNA: TGTGCCAGCAGCCATCCCCCGGATGAACTAGCCAAAAACATTCAGTACTTC. Encoded protein: CASSHPPDELAKNIQYF.